Detailed here is one T cell receptor (beta chain). This specimen belongs to a study of T cells in Graves' hyperthyroidism and ophthalmopathy. RNA transcripts gave rise to amplified TCR beta CDR3 regions. A first-round RT-PCR of the TCR CDR3 used the HTBI primer set. TCRdb used MiXCR to reprocess the multiplex PCR reads, holding one entry per CDR3 protein. The data hold about 640,000 distinct CDR3 sequences, with around 20% observed a single time. Germline CDR1 and CDR2: MGHRA and YSYEKL. V was pared by 1 base and J by 15 bases, with 9 bases between. The length of the CDR3 is 11 residues. The V and J genes are TRBV4-1 and TRBJ1-4; D is unresolved. The clonotype originates from a man younger than 45 with Graves' ophthalmopathy. The sample comprised blood. The CDR3, as DNA: TGCGCCAGCAGCCAAGGACAAATTTTGTTTTTT. It yields the protein CASSQGQILFF.